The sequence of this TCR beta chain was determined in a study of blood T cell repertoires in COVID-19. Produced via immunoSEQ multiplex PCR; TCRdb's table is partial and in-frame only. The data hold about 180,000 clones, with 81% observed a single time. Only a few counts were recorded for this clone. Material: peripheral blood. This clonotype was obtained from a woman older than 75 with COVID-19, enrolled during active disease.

DNA of the CDR3: TGTGCCAGCAGCTTGGGGGGGCATCCCTACAATGAGCAGTTCTTC. Translated, it gives CASSLGGHPYNEQFF. This rearrangement joins TRBV5-8 to TRBJ2-1, with a possible D match to TRBD1 (6 bases). Germline V gene sequence: CDR1 SGHTS, CDR2 YDEGEE. Trimming cost V 0 bases and J 2 bases, with 9 bases left between them. The CDR3 loop spans 15 amino acids.